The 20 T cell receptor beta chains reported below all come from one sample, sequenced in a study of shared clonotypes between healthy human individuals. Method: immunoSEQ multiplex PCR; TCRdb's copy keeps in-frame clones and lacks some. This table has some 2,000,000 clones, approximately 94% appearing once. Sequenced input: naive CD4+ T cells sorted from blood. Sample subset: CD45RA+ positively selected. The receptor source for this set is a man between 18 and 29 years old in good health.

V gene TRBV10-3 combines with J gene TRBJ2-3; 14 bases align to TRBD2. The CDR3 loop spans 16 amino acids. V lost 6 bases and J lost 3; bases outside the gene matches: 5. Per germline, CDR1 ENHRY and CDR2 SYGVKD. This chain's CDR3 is CAISGTSGSLTDTQYF. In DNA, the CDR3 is TGTGCCATCAGCGGGACTAGCGGGAGTCTAACAGATACGCAGTATTTT.

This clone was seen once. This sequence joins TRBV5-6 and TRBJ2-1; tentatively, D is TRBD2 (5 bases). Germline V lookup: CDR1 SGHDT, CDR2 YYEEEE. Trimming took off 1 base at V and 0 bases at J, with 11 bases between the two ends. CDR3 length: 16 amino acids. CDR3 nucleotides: TGTGCCAGCAGCTTGAGCGGCCGATACTCCTACAATGAGCAGTTCTTC. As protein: CASSLSGRYSYNEQFF.

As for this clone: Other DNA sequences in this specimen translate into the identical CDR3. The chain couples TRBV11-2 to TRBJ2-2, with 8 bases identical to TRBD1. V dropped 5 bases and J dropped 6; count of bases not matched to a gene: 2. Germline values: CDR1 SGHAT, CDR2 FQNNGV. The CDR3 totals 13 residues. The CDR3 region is CASSRQGPGELFF. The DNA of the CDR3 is TGTGCCAGCAGCCGACAGGGGCCCGGGGAGCTGTTTTTT. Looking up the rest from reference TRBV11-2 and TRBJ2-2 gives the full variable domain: EAGVAQSPRYKIIEKRQSVAFWCNPISGHATLYWYQQILGQGPKLLIQFQNNGVVDDSQLPKDRFSAERLKGVDSTLKIQPAKLEDSAVYLCASSRQGPGELFFGEGSRLTVL.

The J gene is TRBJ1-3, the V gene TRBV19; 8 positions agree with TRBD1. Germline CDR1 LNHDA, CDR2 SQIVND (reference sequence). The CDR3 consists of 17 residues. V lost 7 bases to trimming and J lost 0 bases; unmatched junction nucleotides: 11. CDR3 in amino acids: CASINWTGMSSGNTIYF. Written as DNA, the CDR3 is TGTGCCAGTATTAATTGGACAGGGATGAGCTCTGGAAACACCATATATTTT.

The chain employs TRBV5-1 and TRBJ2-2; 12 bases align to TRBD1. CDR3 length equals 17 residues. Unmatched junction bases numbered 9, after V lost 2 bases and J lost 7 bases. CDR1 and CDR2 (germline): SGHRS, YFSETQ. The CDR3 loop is CASSFSGTGGSSGELFF. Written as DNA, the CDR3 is TGCGCCAGCAGCTTTTCCGGGACAGGGGGCTCAAGCGGGGAGCTGTTTTTT. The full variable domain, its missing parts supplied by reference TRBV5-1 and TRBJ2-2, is KAGVTQTPRYLIKTRGQQVTLSCSPISGHRSVSWYQQTPGQGLQFLFEYFSETQRNKGNFPGRFSGRQFSNSRSEMNVSTLELGDSALYLCASSFSGTGGSSGELFFGEGSRLTVL.

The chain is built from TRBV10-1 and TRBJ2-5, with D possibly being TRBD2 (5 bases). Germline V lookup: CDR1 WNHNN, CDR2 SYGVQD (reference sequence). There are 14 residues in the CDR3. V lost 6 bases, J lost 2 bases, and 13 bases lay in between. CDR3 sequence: CASRGSSAQETQYF. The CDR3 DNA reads TGCGCCAGCAGGGGAAGTAGCGCTCAAGAGACCCAGTACTTC.

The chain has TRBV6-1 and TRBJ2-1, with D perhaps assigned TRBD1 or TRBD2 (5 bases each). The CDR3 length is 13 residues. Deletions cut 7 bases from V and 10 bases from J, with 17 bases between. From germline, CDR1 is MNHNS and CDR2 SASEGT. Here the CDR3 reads CASKEGKTVEQFF. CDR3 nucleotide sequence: TGTGCCAGCAAAGAGGGGAAGACAGTAGAGCAGTTCTTC.

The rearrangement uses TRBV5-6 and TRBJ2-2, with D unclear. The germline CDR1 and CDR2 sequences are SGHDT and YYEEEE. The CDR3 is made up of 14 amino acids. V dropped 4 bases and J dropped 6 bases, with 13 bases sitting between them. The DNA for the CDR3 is TGTGCCAGCAGCATGGACCCTACTGCCGGGGAGCTGTTTTTT. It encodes CASSMDPTAGELFF.

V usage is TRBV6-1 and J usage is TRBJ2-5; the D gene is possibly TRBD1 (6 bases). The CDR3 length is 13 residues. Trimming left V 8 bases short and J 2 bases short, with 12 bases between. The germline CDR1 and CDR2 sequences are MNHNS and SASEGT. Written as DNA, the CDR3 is TGTGCCAGCTGCCACGGACAGCAAGAGACCCAGTACTTC. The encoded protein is CASCHGQQETQYF.

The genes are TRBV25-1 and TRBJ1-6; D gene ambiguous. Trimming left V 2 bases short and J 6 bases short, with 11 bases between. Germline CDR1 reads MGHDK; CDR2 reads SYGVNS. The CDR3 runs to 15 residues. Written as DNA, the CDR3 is TGTGCCAGCAGTGAAAGTAGGCGGTCTAATTCACCCCTCCACTTT. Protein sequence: CASSESRRSNSPLHF.

CDR3 protein: CASRLTLASTDTQYF. The DNA of the CDR3 is TGTGCCAGCAGATTAACACTAGCGAGCACAGATACGCAGTATTTT. The chain combines TRBV6-5 with TRBJ2-3; 7 nucleotides line up with TRBD2. CDR1 MNHEY and CDR2 SVGAGI come from the germline V gene. With 6 bases clipped from V and 0 bases from J, the junction kept 6 bases outside the gene matches. This CDR3 is 15 amino acids long.

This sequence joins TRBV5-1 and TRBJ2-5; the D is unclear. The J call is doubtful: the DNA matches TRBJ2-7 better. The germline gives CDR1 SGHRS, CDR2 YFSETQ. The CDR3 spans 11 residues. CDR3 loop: CASSQSYEQYF. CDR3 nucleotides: TGCGCCAGCAGCCAATCCTACGAGCAGTACTTC.

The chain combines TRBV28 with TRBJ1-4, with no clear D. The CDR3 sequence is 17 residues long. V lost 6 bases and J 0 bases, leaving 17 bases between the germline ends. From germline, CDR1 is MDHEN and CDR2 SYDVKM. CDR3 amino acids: CASRQPGGTSTNEKLFF. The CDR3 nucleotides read TGTGCCAGCAGGCAACCCGGTGGCACCTCAACTAATGAAAAACTGTTTTTT.

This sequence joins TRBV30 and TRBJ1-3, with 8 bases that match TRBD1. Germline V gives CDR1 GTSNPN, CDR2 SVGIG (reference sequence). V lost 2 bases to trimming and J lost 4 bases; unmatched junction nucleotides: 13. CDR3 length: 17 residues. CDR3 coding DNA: TGTGCCTGGAGTCCGGAGGTGACAGGGGTGTTCGGAAACACCATATATTTT. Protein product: CAWSPEVTGVFGNTIYF.

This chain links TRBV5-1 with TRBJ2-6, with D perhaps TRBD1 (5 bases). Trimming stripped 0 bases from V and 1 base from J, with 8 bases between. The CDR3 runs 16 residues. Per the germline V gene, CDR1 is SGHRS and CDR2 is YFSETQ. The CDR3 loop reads CASSLDQGSGANVLTF. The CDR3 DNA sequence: TGCGCCAGCAGCTTGGATCAGGGTTCTGGGGCCAACGTCCTGACTTTC.

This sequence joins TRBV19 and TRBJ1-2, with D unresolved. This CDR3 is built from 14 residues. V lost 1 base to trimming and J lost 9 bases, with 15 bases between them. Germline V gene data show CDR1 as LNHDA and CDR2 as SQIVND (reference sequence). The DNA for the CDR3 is TGTGCCAGTAGTATAGTAACAGACGCCACACGCTACACCTTC. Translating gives CASSIVTDATRYTF.

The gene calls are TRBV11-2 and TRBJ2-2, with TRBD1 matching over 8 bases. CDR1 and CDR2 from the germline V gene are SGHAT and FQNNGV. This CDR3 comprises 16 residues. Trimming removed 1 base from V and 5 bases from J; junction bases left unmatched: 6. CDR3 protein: CASSLAGTGPTGELFF. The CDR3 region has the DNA TGTGCCAGCAGCTTAGCTGGGACAGGACCAACCGGGGAGCTGTTTTTT.

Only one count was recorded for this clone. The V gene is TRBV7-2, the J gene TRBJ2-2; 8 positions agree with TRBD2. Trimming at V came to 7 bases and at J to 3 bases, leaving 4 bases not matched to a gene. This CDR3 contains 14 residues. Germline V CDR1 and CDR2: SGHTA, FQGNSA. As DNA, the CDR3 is TGTGCCAGCACCGGGAGGGCTTACACCGGGGAGCTGTTTTTT. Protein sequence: CASTGRAYTGELFF.

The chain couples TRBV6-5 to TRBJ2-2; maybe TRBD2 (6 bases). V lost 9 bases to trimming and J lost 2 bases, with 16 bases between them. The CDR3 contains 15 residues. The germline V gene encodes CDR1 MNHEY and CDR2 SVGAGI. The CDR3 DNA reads TGTGCCAGTTGCCCCGGAGGGGTTAACACCGGGGAGCTGTTTTTT. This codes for CASCPGGVNTGELFF.

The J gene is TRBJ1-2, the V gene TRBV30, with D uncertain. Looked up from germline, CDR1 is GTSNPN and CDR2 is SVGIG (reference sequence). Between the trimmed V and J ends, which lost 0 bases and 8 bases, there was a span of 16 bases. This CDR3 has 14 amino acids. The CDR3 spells CAWSVIPHSGGYTF. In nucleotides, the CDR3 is TGTGCCTGGAGTGTAATTCCACACTCCGGAGGCTACACCTTC.